A selection of T cell receptor beta chains follows, all from one sample in a study of T cell repertoires in cytomegalovirus infection. MiXCR, applied by TCRdb to the reads, yields one record per CDR3 protein. The repertoire holds about 440,000 distinct CDR3 sequences, with approximately 30% as singletons. The sequenced material came from PBMCs. These receptors all come from a human donor in good health (CMV status not recorded). Some clones in this sample may be carry-over from other donors' samples. The CDR3 runs from the conserved cysteine through the conserved F or W. Fields, in order: J gene, V gene, D gene, clone size, CDR3 DNA, CDR3 protein. D genes are given only for firm matches. Not all rows give a size; the values are once, few, many and, for expanded clones, a class.

TRBJ2-7	TRBV7-2	.	many	TGTGCCAGCAGCTTGGCCAGCTATTACGAGCAGTACTTC	CASSLASYYEQYF
TRBJ2-2	TRBV7-6	TRBD1	.	TGTGCTAGCAGCAGGGGCGGGACAGGGGTAACCGGGGAGCTGTTTTTT	CASSRGGTGVTGELFF
TRBJ2-7	TRBV28	.	.	TGTGCCAGCAGTTCCCATGGGACCTACGAGCAGTACTTC	CASSSHGTYEQYF
TRBJ2-2	TRBV11-3	.	many	TGTGCCAGCAGGAGAGGAGCGAACACCGGGGAGCTGTTTTTT	CASRRGANTGELFF
TRBJ2-5	TRBV15	TRBD2	once	TGTGCCACCAGCAGGGGCGGACTAGCGGGCCCTCCCGAGACCCAGTACTTC	CATSRGGLAGPPETQYF
TRBJ2-2	TRBV7-3	TRBD1	.	TGTGCCAGCAGCGCCCGCCGGGACAGCTACACCGGGGAGCTGTTTTTT	CASSARRDSYTGELFF
TRBJ2-2	TRBV10-3	TRBD1	.	TGTGCCATCAGTAACCCCTTCGGGACAGGGGGCGTCACCGGGGAGCTGTTTTTT	CAISNPFGTGGVTGELFF
TRBJ2-3	TRBV14	.	.	TGTGCCAGCAGCCAAGATGGGCTGGATACGCAGTATTTT	CASSQDGLDTQYF
TRBJ1-5	TRBV6-1	.	few	TGTGCCAGCAGTGAAGCTGGGGTGTGGAATCAGCCCCAGCATTTT	CASSEAGVWNQPQHF
TRBJ2-2	TRBV6-4	TRBD1	few	TGTGCCAGCAGTGACTCCTTAGGGGGCGATAAGACCGGGGAGCTGTTTTTT	CASSDSLGGDKTGELFF
TRBJ2-3	TRBV20-1	.	few	TGCAGTGCCAGAGGGACTACAGATACGCAGTATTTT	CSARGTTDTQYF
TRBJ2-2	TRBV7-2	.	many	TGTGCCAGCAGGGCGGAAATGAACACCGGGGAGCTGTTTTTT	CASRAEMNTGELFF
TRBJ2-5	TRBV6-2/TRBV6-3	TRBD2	.	TGTGCCAGCAACGAAGGACTAGACATCCAAGAGACCCAGTACTTC	CASNEGLDIQETQYF
TRBJ2-2	TRBV7-2	.	.	TGTGTCAGCAGCTCACGTCTAGCGACCCGAAACCCCGGGGAGATGTTTTTT	CVSSSRLATRNPGEMFF
TRBJ2-3	TRBV6-4	TRBD2	many	TGTGCCAGCAGTGACAGGGCGGGGGAGACAGATACGCAGTATTTT	CASSDRAGETDTQYF
TRBJ2-6	TRBV5-4	TRBD1	.	TGTGCCAGCAGCTTGGAACTGCACAGGGGCTCTGGGGCCAACGTCCTGACTTTC	CASSLELHRGSGANVLTF
TRBJ2-7	TRBV24-1	.	.	TGTGCCACCAGTGACGCGGCAGGACCATTCTACGAGCAGTACTTC	CATSDAAGPFYEQYF
TRBJ2-3	TRBV6-2/TRBV6-3	.	.	TGTGCCAGCAGTCCTACAGCCGGGGTGGCAGATACGCAGTATTTT	CASSPTAGVADTQYF
TRBJ1-1	TRBV11-3	.	.	TGTGCCAGCAGCCCCCGGCGTTTAGGAGTCACTGAAGCTTTCTTT	CASSPRRLGVTEAFF
TRBJ1-1	TRBV7-8	.	many	TGTGCCAGCAGCTTAGACGGACTGTTGGAAGCTTTCTTT	CASSLDGLLEAFF
TRBJ1-1	TRBV7-3	.	many	TGTGCCAGCAGCTTGGACATGAACACTGAAGCTTTCTTT	CASSLDMNTEAFF
TRBJ1-1	TRBV4-1	.	.	TGCGCCAGCAGCCAAGATGAGTCAGCCTACACTGTAGCTTTCTTT	CASSQDESAYTVAFF
TRBJ1-6	TRBV28	.	few	TGTGCCAGCAGTCCCCCTAATAATAATTCACCCCTCCACTTT	CASSPPNNNSPLHF
TRBJ1-1	TRBV10-2	.	few	TGCGCCAGCAGGGGTTGGGGAGACACTGAAGCTTTCTTT	CASRGWGDTEAFF
TRBJ2-5	TRBV12-3/TRBV12-4	TRBD2	few	TGTGCCAGCAGTCTGGTGGTAGCGGGCGGGGATCGGGATAGGGAGACCCAGTACTTC	CASSLVVAGGDRDRETQYF
TRBJ1-6	TRBV11-2	TRBD1	many	TGTGCCAGCAGCTTGACAGGGATCGGATCACCCCTCCACTTT	CASSLTGIGSPLHF
TRBJ2-3	TRBV10-3	TRBD2	.	TGTGCCATCAGTGAGTCCGGACTAGAGCACACAGATACGCAGTATTTT	CAISESGLEHTDTQYF
TRBJ2-5	TRBV7-4	.	.	TGTGCCAGCAGCTACTCTGGGGGGACCGGAGAGACCCAGTACTTC	CASSYSGGTGETQYF
TRBJ1-4	TRBV7-9	TRBD1	few	TGTGCCAGCACCCCCGAGGGGGCGCTTGAAAAACTGTTTTTT	CASTPEGALEKLFF
TRBJ2-3	TRBV12-3/TRBV12-4	.	many	TGTGCCAGCAGTCATTCCGGCGCAGATACGCAGTATTTT	CASSHSGADTQYF
TRBJ2-7	TRBV6-8	.	.	TGTGCCAGCAGTGTGACGTCCGGGGGATTCTACGAGCAGTACTTC	CASSVTSGGFYEQYF
TRBJ2-1	TRBV4-1	TRBD2	many	TGCGCCAGCAGCCATGGCTCTAGCGGTCTAAATGAGCAGTTCTTC	CASSHGSSGLNEQFF
TRBJ2-5	TRBV25-1	.	few	TGTGCCAGCAGTGACTCCGAGACAACACAAGAGACCCAGTACTTC	CASSDSETTQETQYF
TRBJ2-4	TRBV29-1	TRBD1	.	TGCAGCGTTGAAGCTACCGGACAGGGAAACATTCAGTACTTC	CSVEATGQGNIQYF
TRBJ1-2	TRBV6-1	.	.	TGTGCCAGCAGTGGCCCAGTTCCTAACTATGGCTACACCTTC	CASSGPVPNYGYTF
TRBJ2-3	TRBV5-1	TRBD2	.	TGCGCCAGCAGCTTGTACTCGCGGGAGAGCACAGATACGCAGTATTTT	CASSLYSRESTDTQYF
TRBJ2-3	TRBV7-2	TRBD2	many	TGTGCCAGCAGCGTTCCCGTGGGCGGGGGGCCTACTTTTCAGTATTTT	CASSVPVGGGPTFQYF
TRBJ1-2	TRBV11-2	.	.	TGTGCCAGCAGCTTAGATCCTGGCTCCCGCGTAGGCTATGGCTACACCTTC	CASSLDPGSRVGYGYTF
TRBJ1-1	TRBV28	.	many	TGTGCCAGCAGTTTAGTCGGCAGGTTAAGCAGTGAAGCTTTCTTT	CASSLVGRLSSEAFF
TRBJ1-4	TRBV28	.	.	TGTGCCAGCAGTTTAGTTATAGGCGGAGAGGATGAAAAACTGTTTTTT	CASSLVIGGEDEKLFF
TRBJ1-1	TRBV7-9	.	few	TGTGCCAGCAGCCAGGGGAAGAGGGGGGACGCTTTCTTT	CASSQGKRGDAFF
TRBJ2-7	TRBV10-1	TRBD1	few	TGCGCCAGCAGCACCGGGACAGGGATCCACGAGCAGTACTTC	CASSTGTGIHEQYF
TRBJ2-1	TRBV7-9	.	few	TGTGCCAGCAGCTTAGTGACAGGCTCCTACAATGAGCAGTTCTTC	CASSLVTGSYNEQFF
TRBJ2-1	TRBV6-5	TRBD2	few	TGTGCCAGCAGTTACTCCGGGGGGGGCGGGTGGGATGAGCAGTTCTTC	CASSYSGGGGWDEQFF
TRBJ2-5	TRBV7-2	.	.	TGTGCCAGCAGCTCTGGCGGAGTGTCTATCCAAGAGACCCAGTACTTC	CASSSGGVSIQETQYF
TRBJ2-3	TRBV18	TRBD2	few	TGTGCCAGCACCATAGCGGGGGATACAGATACGCAGTATTTT	CASTIAGDTDTQYF
TRBJ2-1	TRBV18	TRBD2	few	TGTGCCAGCTCACCTGTGCTAGCGGGGGGGGTTACGAATGAGCAGTTCTTC	CASSPVLAGGVTNEQFF
TRBJ1-5	TRBV7-8	TRBD1	.	TGTGCCAGCAGCGTACAGGGGGCGTTTCAGCCCCAGCATTTT	CASSVQGAFQPQHF
TRBJ2-2	TRBV5-4	.	many	TGTGCCAGCAGCTTAGACAGGAGGAACACCGGGGAGCTGTTTTTT	CASSLDRRNTGELFF
TRBJ1-5	TRBV6-2/TRBV6-3	.	.	TGTGCCAGCAGTCCGGGGGATCAGCCCCAGCATTTT	CASSPGDQPQHF
TRBJ2-3	TRBV6-1	.	.	TGTGCCAGCAGTGAAGGGCGGACTAGCACAGATACGCAGTATTTT	CASSEGRTSTDTQYF
TRBJ2-1	TRBV18	TRBD1	few	TGTGCCAGCTCACCACGACCGAGGACAGGGGATCTCTCCTACAATGAGCAGTTCTTC	CASSPRPRTGDLSYNEQFF
TRBJ2-3	TRBV15	.	few	TGTGCCACCAGCAGATACACGACCGAGACGCAGTATTTT	CATSRYTTETQYF
TRBJ2-1	TRBV5-4	.	few	TGTGCCAGCAGCCAGCAAATAGTCCCGATCCCCAATGAGCAGTTCTTC	CASSQQIVPIPNEQFF
TRBJ2-3	TRBV7-2	.	many	TGTGCCAGCAGCTTAGCGCCAGAGGTGTCGCAGTATTTT	CASSLAPEVSQYF
TRBJ2-5	TRBV7-8	.	many	TGTGCCAGCAGCTTAGTGGAGACCCAGTACTTC	CASSLVETQYF
TRBJ1-5	TRBV19	.	few	TGTGCCAGTAGAAAGGGGCGAAATCAGCCCCAGCATTTT	CASRKGRNQPQHF
TRBJ1-6	TRBV7-2	.	few	TGTGCCAGCGGCCCCGTGTCGGGCTCACCCCTCCACTTT	CASGPVSGSPLHF
TRBJ2-7	TRBV20-1	.	few	TGCAGTGCTAGACCTCAGTTCGTAAACTACGAGCAGTACTTC	CSARPQFVNYEQYF